This passage covers 27 T cell receptor beta chains from one sample sequenced in a study of T cells in women clearing cervical HPV infection. Profiling relied on immunoSEQ multiplex PCR, and the TCRdb table lists in-frame clones only, not all of them. The sample totals roughly 30,000 clones. Sequenced sample: blood buffy coat. The receptor set was obtained from a woman aged 18 to 75 with a cervical HPV16 infection that either progressed to CIN3+ or cleared (not recorded which).

As for this clone: The read finishes 3 residues shy of the CDR3 end, and the germline J gene is used to complete it. The rearrangement links TRBV5-5 to TRBJ2-7, with TRBD1 matching 9 bases. Germline CDR1 reads SGHKS; CDR2 reads YYEKEE (reference sequence). This CDR3 spans 15 amino acids. V lost 0 bases, J lost 4 bases, and 5 bases stayed unmatched. This CDR3 reads CASSLGGTGFYEQYF. CDR3 DNA (partial): TGTGCCAGCAGCTTGGGGGGGACAGGGTTTTACGAG. The variable domain in full, completed from reference TRBV5-5 and TRBJ2-7, reads DAGVTQSPTHLIKTRGQQVTLRCSPISGHKSVSWYQQVLGQGPQFIFQYYEKEERGRGNFPDRFSARQFPNYSSELNVNALLLGDSALYLCASSLGGTGFYEQYFGPGTRLTVT.

Comments on this clone: The sequenced fragment ends 3 residues before the CDR3 boundary, so the rest is inferred from the germline J gene. The chain employs TRBV18 and TRBJ2-7; D gene unclear. Germline V gene lookup returns CDR1 KGHSH and CDR2 LQKENI. Trimming took off 2 bases at V and 6 bases at J, with 8 bases between the two ends. This CDR3 region has 12 residues. The DNA read from the CDR3 is TGTGCCAGCTCACCAAATCCCGGCGAG. This gives the protein CASSPNPGE. The CDR3 in its entirety is CASSPNPGEQYF.

As regards this clone: The read terminates 3 residues ahead of where the CDR3 ends, so the germline J gene completes it. The chain joins TRBV7-2 to TRBJ2-3, with D perhaps TRBD2 (7 bases). Looked up from germline, CDR1 is SGHTA and CDR2 is FQGNSA. There are 15 residues in the CDR3. Trimming stripped 6 bases from V and 6 bases from J, with 19 bases between. CDR3 sequence reads: CASSRLALRGDTQYF. CDR3 DNA (partial): TGTGCCAGCAGTCGACTAGCCCTAAGGGGGGATACG.

In the case of this clone: Other nucleotide sequences from this sample produce the same CDR3. The covered CDR3 bases are TGTGCCAGCAGTTTTTTACAGAAATTGAACACTGAA. Amino acids: CASSFLQKLNTE. The entire CDR3 reads CASSFLQKLNTEAFF. V and J are TRBV7-3 and TRBJ1-1, with no clear D. With the read ending 3 residues before the CDR3 end, the germline J gene is used to fill in that end. From germline, CDR1 is SGHTA and CDR2 FQGTGA. V was trimmed by 6 bases and J by 0 bases, leaving 14 bases between them. The CDR3 covers 15 residues.

Notes on this clone: The read halts 3 residues ahead of the CDR3 end, with the missing end drawn from the germline J gene. The V and J genes are TRBV20-1 and TRBJ2-5; 13 bases fit TRBD2. The CDR3 has 16 residues. Per the germline V gene, CDR1 is DFQATT and CDR2 is SNEGSKA (reference sequence). Trimming at V came to 3 bases and at J to 2 bases, leaving 6 bases not matched to a gene. This CDR3 reads CSARGTSGAPQETQYF. CDR3 DNA (partial): TGCAGTGCTAGGGGGACTAGCGGGGCACCTCAAGAGACC.

As to this clone: The DNA ends 3 residues before the CDR3 does, and the rest of the CDR3 is filled in from the germline J gene. The chain carries TRBV20-1 and TRBJ2-1; TRBD2 is a possible D gene (5 bases). From germline, CDR1 is DFQATT and CDR2 SNEGSKA (reference sequence). The CDR3 runs 18 residues. The V end was cut by 7 bases, the J end by 0 bases, with 25 bases between. CDR3 DNA (partial): TGCAGTGTTCGGCGAGGCGGGTCCTCCGACATCTCCTACAATGAG. Translation: CSVRRGGSSDISYNE. The full CDR3 sequence reads CSVRRGGSSDISYNEQFF.

As regards this clone: Coverage ceases 3 residues before the CDR3 finishes, and the germline J gene fills in the end. V usage is TRBV15 and J usage is TRBJ2-1; 12 nucleotides align to TRBD2. Losses at the gene ends were 5 bases for V and 7 bases for J; bases not matched to a gene: 9. Germline-derived CDR1 and CDR2 are LNHNV and YYDKDF (reference sequence). The CDR3 totals 16 residues. Incomplete CDR3 DNA: TGTGCCACCAGCGGATCGACTAGCGGGAGTGGGAATGAG. It is translated as CATSGSTSGSGNE. In full, the CDR3 reads CATSGSTSGSGNEQFF.

For this clone: The read stops 3 residues short of the end of the CDR3; the missing end is completed from the germline J gene. The rearrangement joins TRBV7-9 to TRBJ1-1; 7 bases fit TRBD1. This CDR3 contains 14 residues. Germline CDR1 and CDR2: SEHNR and FQNEAQ (reference sequence). The CDR3 DNA, read in part, is TGTGCCAGCAGCGTTGGACAGGTACAAGAGACA. It translates to CASSVGQVQET. The CDR3 as a whole reads CASSVGQVQETAFF.

CDR3 protein: CSVGGHLAYEQYF. The CDR3 bases that were read are TGCAGCGTTGGAGGACACCTAGCCTACGAG. The chain links TRBV29-1 to TRBJ2-7; possible D gene TRBD1, 5 bases. The read comes to an end 3 residues before the CDR3 does, leaving the germline J gene to fill in the end. Deletions cut 4 bases from V and 2 bases from J, with 12 bases between. Looked up from germline, CDR1 is SQVTM and CDR2 is ANQGSEA. This CDR3 is built from 13 residues.

Worth noting for this clone: The read ends 3 residues early relative to the CDR3; the germline J gene fills the gap. The chain has TRBV6-2 or TRBV6-3 and TRBJ1-2; D is perhaps TRBD1 (6 bases). The ends were cut back, 6 bases at V and 7 bases at J, with 18 bases in the middle. Per the germline V gene, CDR1 is MNHEY and CDR2 is SVGEGT. The CDR3 spans 14 residues. CDR3 loop: CASRGQFPGGGYTF. The covered CDR3 bases are TGTGCCAGCAGAGGACAGTTCCCTGGTGGTGGC.

A word on this clone: The CDR3 end lies 3 residues beyond the end of the read and is filled in from the germline J gene. This chain links TRBV30 with TRBJ1-5, with D possibly being TRBD1 (5 bases). The CDR3 extends over 12 amino acids. The germline V gene encodes CDR1 GTSNPN and CDR2 SVGIG (reference sequence). Trimming took 0 bases from V and 9 from J, leaving 9 bases between them. The CDR3 sequence is CAWSVPRGPQHF. Partial CDR3 DNA: TGTGCCTGGAGTGTACCGAGGGGGCCC.

A note on this clone: The read ends 3 residues early relative to the CDR3; the germline J gene fills the gap. The chain joins TRBV20-1 to TRBJ2-7; 12 positions match TRBD2. Germline values: CDR1 DFQATT, CDR2 SNEGSKA (reference sequence). V lost 6 bases, J lost 4 bases, and 4 bases stayed unmatched. The CDR3 has 13 residues. Incomplete CDR3 DNA: TGCAGTGCGACGGGACTAGCGGGTTACGAG. This encodes CSATGLAGYE. The full CDR3 protein is CSATGLAGYEQYF.

Comment on this clone: The CDR3 is cut off 3 residues early in the read; its end comes from the germline J gene. This chain connects TRBV20-1 to TRBJ1-1; possibly TRBD1 for D (6 bases). The CDR3 is 11 residues long. The germline V gene encodes CDR1 DFQATT and CDR2 SNEGSKA (reference sequence). The CDR3 sequence is CSALRQEEAFF. CDR3 DNA, as far as it was read: TGCAGTGCACTTAGACAGGAGGAA.

On this clone itself: The read gets to within 3 residues of the CDR3 end, and the germline J gene fills in the rest. The chain employs TRBV2 and TRBJ1-2, with a tentative D call TRBD1 (6 bases). Germline V lookup: CDR1 SNHLY, CDR2 FYNNEI. This CDR3 has 13 residues. The covered CDR3 bases are TGTGCCAGCAGTTGGGACACCAACAATGAC. Translated: CASSWDTNND. The full-length CDR3 reads as CASSWDTNNDYTF.

To note about this clone: A read error may produce the germline difference seen at one junction end. Read sequence stops 3 residues before the CDR3 end, and the germline J gene provides the missing end. This rearrangement joins TRBV10-1 to TRBJ2-3; 7 bases match TRBD1. The V gene's germline CDR1 is WNHNN and CDR2 SYGVQD (reference sequence). This CDR3 has 14 residues. CDR3 DNA (partial): TGCGTCAGCAGTGAGGGGGCACCCACAGATACG. Its translation: CVSSEGAPTDT. The whole CDR3 sequence reads CVSSEGAPTDTQYF.

Concerning this clone: Read data end 3 residues before the CDR3 end; the end is taken from the germline J gene. Other DNA sequences within the sample encode an identical CDR3. J is TRBJ1-3 and V is TRBV11-2, with D perhaps TRBD1 (6 bases). The length of the CDR3 is 15 residues. Germline-derived CDR1 and CDR2 are SGHAT and FQNNGV. Trimming removed 5 bases at V and 8 bases at J, with 19 bases between. The covered CDR3 bases are TGTGCCAGCAGCGTAGGGGTCCCGGAGGGGGACACC. Protein: CASSVGVPEGDT. The whole CDR3 protein reads CASSVGVPEGDTIYF.

On this clone: Coverage ceases 3 residues before the CDR3 finishes, and the germline J gene fills in the end. The chain links TRBV5-1 to TRBJ1-2; no firm D call. The CDR3 length is 16 residues. Germline V lookup: CDR1 SGHRS, CDR2 YFSETQ. CDR3 bases read: TGCGCCAGCAGCAGATTACTAGCGGGAGAGGGAGAGACC. This encodes CASSRLLAGEGET. The full-length CDR3 reads as CASSRLLAGEGETYTF.

CDR3: CASSPKVRVKETQYF. The sequenced CDR3 bases are TGTGCCAGCAGCCCGAAAGTTCGGGTGAAAGAGACC. The chain employs TRBV11-2 and TRBJ2-5; D ambiguous. Sequencing ends 3 residues short of the CDR3 end; the germline J gene provides the rest. The V gene lost 5 bases and the J gene lost 3 bases, with 16 bases spanning the gap. Germline CDR1 reads SGHAT; CDR2 reads FQNNGV. This CDR3 contains 15 residues.

With regard to this clone: The DNA ends 3 residues before the CDR3 does, and the rest of the CDR3 is filled in from the germline J gene. V is TRBV5-1 and J is TRBJ2-7, with 11 bases aligning to TRBD2. V lost 4 bases to trimming and J lost 4 bases; unmatched junction nucleotides: 7. Germline V gene sequence: CDR1 SGHRS, CDR2 YFSETQ. The CDR3 is made up of 15 amino acids. CDR3 DNA, as far as it was read: TGCGCCAGCAGCCCGGCGAGGACTAGCGGGTACGAG. Encoded protein: CASSPARTSGYE. The complete CDR3 reads CASSPARTSGYEQYF.

Points on this clone: The read finishes 3 residues shy of the CDR3 end, and the germline J gene is used to complete it. The genes are TRBV12-3 or TRBV12-4 and TRBJ2-5; 10 positions agree with TRBD1. The V and J ends lost 6 bases and 5 bases, in that order; junction bases with no gene match: 9. This CDR3 region has 15 residues. The CDR3 DNA, read in part, is TGTGCCAGCAGCTCCGGGACAGGGGAGCGGGAGACC. Its translation: CASSSGTGERET. In full, the CDR3 reads CASSSGTGERETQYF.

Note on this clone: The read terminates 3 residues before the CDR3 end, so the remaining end is supplied by the germline J gene. The chain recombines TRBV20-1 with TRBJ1-5; possible D gene TRBD1, 6 bases. The CDR3 extends over 12 amino acids. The germline CDR1 and CDR2 sequences are DFQATT and SNEGSKA (reference sequence). V lost 5 bases and J lost 6, with 11 bases in between. The CDR3 bases that were read are TGCAGTGCTGTTAAACAGGGTCAGCCC. It encodes CSAVKQGQP. The whole CDR3 reads CSAVKQGQPQHF.

Of note for this clone: The CDR3 end lies 3 residues beyond the end of the read and is filled in from the germline J gene. The chain combines TRBV30 with TRBJ2-3; tentative D call: TRBD1 (7 bases). Per germline, CDR1 GTSNPN and CDR2 SVGIG (reference sequence). The CDR3 length is 13 residues. The sequenced CDR3 bases are TGTGCCTGGAGTATCCAGGGGGGAGAGACG. Its translation is CAWSIQGGET. The complete CDR3 protein is CAWSIQGGETQYF.

Incomplete CDR3 DNA: TGCGCCAGCAGGGGACAGGGGTTCCACGAG. It specifies CASRGQGFHE. From start to end, the CDR3 is CASRGQGFHEQYF. This rearrangement joins TRBV5-1 to TRBJ2-7, with TRBD1 matching 10 bases. From the germline J gene comes the end of the CDR3, since the read stops 3 residues before it. J was trimmed by 5 bases and V by 5 bases; bases with no gene match: 4. The CDR3 sequence is 13 residues long. Germline V gene lookup returns CDR1 SGHRS and CDR2 YFSETQ. Combining the CDR3 with reference TRBV5-1 and TRBJ2-7 gives the whole variable domain KAGVTQTPRYLIKTRGQQVTLSCSPISGHRSVSWYQQTPGQGLQFLFEYFSETQRNKGNFPGRFSGRQFSNSRSEMNVSTLELGDSALYLCASRGQGFHEQYFGPGTRLTVT.

As regards this clone: The read ends 3 residues shy of where the CDR3 ends; the end is completed using the germline J gene. The chain couples TRBV20-1 to TRBJ2-2, with 8 bases matching TRBD1. The germline gives CDR1 DFQATT, CDR2 SNEGSKA (reference sequence). The ends lost 0 bases at V and 4 bases at J; junction bases unmatched: 4. CDR3 length equals 15 residues. The part of the CDR3 DNA that was read is TGCAGTGCTAGAGATCTGGGACAGGTCACCGGGGAG. Translated: CSARDLGQVTGE. The entire CDR3 protein is CSARDLGQVTGELFF.

In the case of this clone: The read terminates 3 residues before the CDR3 end, so the remaining end is supplied by the germline J gene. The chain carries TRBV5-1 and TRBJ2-5; weak D call: TRBD2 (6 bases). The V end lost 4 bases, the J end lost 5 bases, and 12 bases lay between the germline ends. Germline V CDR1 and CDR2: SGHRS, YFSETQ. The CDR3 is made up of 13 amino acids. The CDR3 bases that were read are TGCGCCAGCAGCATGACTAGTAGCGAGACC. It encodes CASSMTSSET. The complete CDR3 reads CASSMTSSETQYF.

As to this clone: The read ends 3 residues before the CDR3 terminus; that terminus is restored from the germline J gene. V and J are TRBV30 and TRBJ2-3; D is ambiguous. The CDR3 contains 13 residues. Per the germline V gene, CDR1 is GTSNPN and CDR2 is SVGIG (reference sequence). CDR3 in amino acids: CAWSALSNQPQYF. The CDR3 DNA, read in part, is TGTGCCTGGAGCGCCCTTAGCAATCAGCCG. The full variable domain, with the rest looked up from reference TRBV30 and TRBJ2-3, is SQTIHQWPATLVQPVGSPLSLECTVEGTSNPNLYWYRQAAGRGLQLLFYSVGIGQISSEVPQNLSASRPQDRQFILSSKKLLLSDSGFYLCAWSALSNQPQYFGPGTRLTVL.

Worth noting for this clone: The CDR3 goes on 3 residues after the read ends, and that part is filled in from the germline J gene. The gene calls are TRBV19 and TRBJ1-5, with unresolved D. Germline V lookup: CDR1 LNHDA, CDR2 SQIVND (reference sequence). V lost 3 bases and J 3 bases, leaving 12 bases between the germline ends. The CDR3 totals 15 residues. Partial CDR3 DNA: TGTGCCAGTAGTATGGGCCTGATGCCCAATCAGCCC. The encoded protein is CASSMGLMPNQP. The CDR3 in its entirety is CASSMGLMPNQPQHF.